This T cell receptor beta chain was obtained from a study of shared clonotypes between healthy human individuals. Turning to the study itself: Donors, aged 18 to 49, were two women and a few men. General study points: Non-shared clonotypes displayed generation probabilities falling below those of clonotypes present in all four donors. Collection of samples was limited to blood; tissue repertoires likely differ.

Only in-frame clones appear in the TCRdb table, and some are missing; sequencing was by immunoSEQ multiplex PCR. The repertoire includes roughly 2.5 million clones, around nine tenths of them detected once, and roughly 0.15% sits in the top ten. In germline, CDR1 is LNHNV, CDR2 YYDKDF (reference sequence). Trimming pared 0 bases from V and 5 bases from J, leaving 18 bases between. The CDR3 consists of 17 residues. Comments on this clone: Its antigen is unknown.

Researchers partitioned CD4+ cells into CD45RA+ naive and CD45RA-negative memory subsets. Sequencing was performed on naive CD4+ T cells sorted from blood. Subset: CD45RA+ positively selected. The sequence was obtained from a man between 18 and 35 years old in good health. The chain recombines TRBV15 with TRBJ2-3; D gene unclear. Here the CDR3 reads CATSREGPRIGVDTQYF. The DNA of the CDR3 is TGTGCCACCAGCAGAGAGGGTCCCCGGATCGGTGTAGATACGCAGTATTTT.